This T cell receptor beta chain was observed in a study of blood T cell repertoires in COVID-19 (dated by TCRdb to the early 2020s). The study in broad terms: Samples from collaborators originated in the United States, Italy and Spain and spanned both the acute and convalescent phases of COVID-19. The material from the prospective study consisted of cDNA or gDNA derived from T cells, B-cell-depleted T cells, or PBMCs. The dataset comprised deeply sampled blood TCRbeta repertoires from subjects exposed to, actively infected with, or recovered from COVID-19. The repertoires were made available in a free public database intended to serve as a resource for research on the immune response to SARS-CoV-2. The samples were drawn from two sources: the first 160 participants of the ongoing ImmuneRACE study, and 1,254 subjects contributed by 6 global collaborators. The sample metadata nearly always contained a de-identified subject ID, COVID-19 status, age in years and sex. Where HLA class I and class II types were available, the types were taken from metadata supplied by the sample provider, not from assay-based typing.

Collaborating institutions collected whole blood in K2EDTA tubes following their own protocols. For TCRbeta analysis, collaborator samples were shipped as frozen whole blood, as isolated PBMCs, or as DNA extracted from either sample type. To note about this clone: It lacks a known antigen. Per-base qualities were not stored, and no clone one base away is much larger.

The immunoSEQ Assay, a bias-controlled multiplex PCR, was used to amplify TCRbeta CDR3 regions from genomic DNA. In the paper's pipeline: The number of nucleated cells in each sample was estimated from the amplification of reference gene primers within the assay. Sequence reads were collapsed and filtered to measure the absolute abundance of every unique TCRbeta CDR3 rearrangement. For each sample, productive Simpson clonality was calculated as the square root of Simpson's diversity index over productive rearrangements. As stored in TCRdb, this immuneACCESS dataset retains in-frame rearrangements with V and J assigned. A fraction of the clones does not appear; measured against another copy, unresolved V genes explain less than half of the discrepancy, and the remainder lacks a known reason. From that table come the V and J calls and clone size; the DNA was used to work out D and trimming. For this sample the table gives some 140,000 clones, of which over 65% were detected only once. The ten largest clones take up 1.5% to 2% of the sample.

General study outcomes and caveats: The amount of clinical and demographic metadata varied by source and participant and was provided uncurated.

Sequencing input: peripheral blood. This clonotype was obtained from a man older than 75 with acute or convalescent COVID-19.

Read as DNA, the sequence is TGCGCCAGCAGCCCGGGGACAGGGGGGACTGGTCAGCCCCAGCATTTT. Its amino acids are CASSPGTGGTGQPQHF. The sequence links TRBV5-1 to TRBJ1-5, with 11 bases aligning to TRBD1. CDR3 length: 16 amino acids, cysteine to phenylalanine. Only the CDR3 part of the read is kept: 48 bases, read in frame from the first base. V trim: 4 bases; J trim: 6 bases; unmatched bases: 9. The germline V gene encodes CDR1 SGHRS and CDR2 YFSETQ.